The following is a T cell receptor (beta chain) sequence with its context. Its antigen is undetermined. The record originates from a study of T cells in Graves' hyperthyroidism and ophthalmopathy. Overall study context: Before treatment of any kind, peripheral blood was taken at initial diagnosis.

The V end lost 6 bases, the J end lost 6 bases, and 14 bases lay between the germline ends. The CDR3 sequence is 13 residues long. A lack of ophthalmopathy progression within 18 months defined stable Graves' hyperthyroidism. Notes on the study in general: Model predictions of ophthalmopathy came a median 6.5 months before onset. Peripheral blood also featured most of the thyroid clonotypes expanded above 0.001.

Researchers amplified the TCR beta CDR3 regions from RNA transcripts. An initial round of RT-PCR targeting the TCR CDR3 relied on the HTBI primer set. TCRdb re-called the multiplex PCR reads with MiXCR, one entry per CDR3 protein. Of roughly 840,000 distinct CDR3 sequences in the sample, around 39% were seen once. The sequencing input was blood. This sequence originates from a young man with Graves' hyperthyroidism. V gene TRBV12-3 or TRBV12-4 combines with J gene TRBJ1-1; TRBD1 might be the D (5 bases). This CDR3 reads CASRSRGGSEAFF. The CDR3, as DNA: TGTGCCAGCAGGTCACGGGGCGGGTCTGAAGCTTTCTTT.